This T cell receptor (beta chain) was observed in a study of patients and donors after allogeneic stem cell transplantation. TCRdb ran MiXCR on the RT-PCR reads and lists one entry per CDR3 protein. The table has hundreds of thousands of distinct CDR3 sequences, roughly 17% seen once. Trimming pared 2 bases from V and 3 bases from J, leaving 4 bases between. Per germline, CDR1 MNHNY and CDR2 SVGAGI (reference sequence). CDR3 length: 13 residues. The source material was blood, either unsorted or a sorted T cell fraction (not recorded which). This receptor was taken from a human donor who was either an allogeneic HSCT recipient or a stem cell or donor lymphocyte infusion donor (not recorded which). It is not recorded whose cells these are; they may come from a transplant donor. This chain joins TRBV6-6 and TRBJ2-2; D remains ambiguous. This chain's CDR3 is CASSYQYTGELFF. CDR3 DNA sequence: TGTGCCAGCAGTTACCAATACACCGGGGAGCTGTTTTTT.